This T cell receptor (beta chain) appears in the sequencing data of a study of tumor-infiltrating lymphocytes in primary liver carcinoma. In addition to blood RNA drawn from unsorted whole blood, germline DNA was extracted. A primer in the constant region served to generate TCR beta cDNA from 500 ng of total RNA. Slightly modified ARM-PCR served as the procedure for the TCR beta libraries. These libraries came from three rounds of nested multiplex PCR. Each CDR3 protein is one row after TCRdb ran MiXCR on the multiplex PCR reads. The sample holds a few hundred thousand distinct CDR3 sequences; roughly 60% are singletons and the top ten take around 15%. This TCR derives from a woman aged 25 to 45 with primary liver carcinoma and hepatitis B virus infection. Material: peripheral blood.

In DNA form, the CDR3 reads TGTGCCAGCAGTGCCCCGGGAAAGGGTGGAAATCAGCCCCAGCATTTT. Translating it yields CASSAPGKGGNQPQHF. The J gene is TRBJ1-5, the V gene TRBV6-2 or TRBV6-3; no reliable D call. Germline V lookup: CDR1 MNHEY, CDR2 SVGEGT. Trimming stripped 5 bases from V and 4 bases from J, with 18 bases between. This CDR3 region has 16 residues.